The rows below give T cell receptor beta chains drawn from one sample of a study of patients and donors after allogeneic stem cell transplantation. In TCRdb, the RT-PCR reads were re-called with MiXCR into one record per CDR3 protein. In the table there are roughly 2,000 distinct CDR3 sequences, around 30% of which are singletons. What was sequenced was blood, either unsorted or a sorted T cell fraction (not recorded which). These receptors all come from a human donor who was either an allogeneic HSCT recipient or a stem cell or donor lymphocyte infusion donor (not recorded which). It is not recorded whose cells these are; they may come from a transplant donor. Both conserved end residues are part of each CDR3. The order of the fields is D gene, V gene, CDR3 protein. The D gene is left open where the match is weak.

>NA|TRBV30
CAWVTPGDTGELFF
>NA|TRBV18
CASSRGAPVNEQFF
>NA|TRBV20-1
CSARMDSGSEQFF
>TRBD2|TRBV6-2/TRBV6-3
CASSYPYGGRRWAYEQYF
>TRBD2|TRBV10-3
CAIRPGTSGYNEQFF
>NA|TRBV10-3
CAISAGLAKNIQYF
>NA|TRBV15
CATSSQGRSNYGYTF
>NA|TRBV6-6
CASTADYGYTF
>NA|TRBV7-9
CASSLGSFGANVLTF
>NA|TRBV3-1
CASSRASDSYEQYF
>TRBD2|TRBV5-1
CASSTGLADEQFF
>NA|TRBV29-1
CSVREGETEAFF
>NA|TRBV24-1
CATRSRGGTGELFF
>TRBD2|TRBV7-7
CASSWGGSQETQYF
>TRBD2|TRBV7-8
CASSLRAAGAGGPETQYF
>NA|TRBV6-2/TRBV6-3
CASSYGAASYNEQFF
>NA|TRBV11-1
CASSLSIEQFF
>TRBD1|TRBV29-1
CSVSIPPGTGDFGIQYF
>TRBD2|TRBV19
CASSPGLAESYNEQFF
>NA|TRBV20-1
CSARIADTDGYTF
>NA|TRBV20-1
CSASSDNYNEQFF
>NA|TRBV10-2
CASQSREGSEAFF
>TRBD2|TRBV11-3
CASSFSTSGGSDTQYF
>NA|TRBV6-2/TRBV6-3
CASSYGGTEAFF
>TRBD1|TRBV20-1
CSARDQGADTEAFF
>TRBD1|TRBV6-5
CASSSPGQGKNTQYF
>TRBD2|TRBV5-6
CASSLPLLSSGSFTGELFF
>TRBD2|TRBV28
CASTGRYRAYEQYF
>NA|TRBV11-3
CASSRAANVLTF
>NA|TRBV6-2/TRBV6-3
CASRAGVRSRQETQYF
>NA|TRBV19
CASSSWGPGEQFF
>TRBD2|TRBV29-1
CSASGRASTDTQYF
>TRBD1|TRBV7-7
CASSRDRDGETQYF
>NA|TRBV19
CASSMPSYNSPLHF
>TRBD2|TRBV5-6
CASSLRGRAQETQYF
>TRBD2|TRBV10-3
CAISEPSGFSYNEQFF
>NA|TRBV9
CASSVRTDTQYF
>NA|TRBV4-3
CASSQVGGNQPQHF
>TRBD1|TRBV11-1
CASSVSRDRDYEQYF
>TRBD1|TRBV10-3
CAITTGTTGEQYF
>NA|TRBV7-9
CASSPRGANVLTF
>NA|TRBV6-1
CASSNLRQETQYF
>TRBD1|TRBV11-1
CASSSRDRGQGEQFF
>TRBD2|TRBV7-6
CASSLATSGLSGELFF
>NA|TRBV4-1
CASSQEAGDNYGYTF
>TRBD2|TRBV6-2/TRBV6-3
CASTEGLAVGEQFF
>TRBD1|TRBV12-3/TRBV12-4
CASSFRRRDRFLNTEAFF
>NA|TRBV5-1
CASSNTASSYNEQFF
>NA|TRBV11-3
CASSLSGDNEQFF
>NA|TRBV5-5
CASSNPAFNEQFF
>NA|TRBV6-2/TRBV6-3
CASSYLESIPWGYTF
>TRBD2|TRBV4-2
CASSQGAASGSTDTQYF
>NA|TRBV7-2
CASDPAGTQETQYF
>NA|TRBV11-3
CASSPAEPEAFF
>TRBD1|TRBV4-3
CASSQAQGARYTGELFF
>NA|TRBV7-7
CASSPEGADTQYF
>TRBD1|TRBV12-3/TRBV12-4
CASSPYRGSGYTF
>NA|TRBV6-5
CASRRGNTQYF
>TRBD2|TRBV5-1
CASSLTASGSFGRETQYF